The clone carrying this T cell receptor beta chain has only one observation. Its matching antigen is unknown. The ends lost 3 bases at V and 12 bases at J; junction bases unmatched: 5. Germline-derived CDR1 and CDR2 are SGDLS and YYNGEE. The CDR3 sequence is 13 residues long. This sample was taken from a study of PD-1 blockade in mismatch repair-deficient tumors. The table came from immunoSEQ multiplex PCR; TCRdb's copy has only in-frame clones and leaves some out. The sample records approximately 110,000 clones, about 74% being singletons. Study observations and caveats: After pembrolizumab, tumor-resident clones rose rapidly, then generally contracted before radiologic responses.

Sample: peripheral blood, taken roughly 60 weeks after starting pembrolizumab. This chain connects TRBV9 to TRBJ2-6, with TRBD1 identical over 8 bases. The TCR comes from an adult with mismatch repair-deficient cancer. CDR3: CASSAGQGFVLTF. The CDR3 coding sequence is TGTGCCAGCAGCGCCGGACAGGGCTTCGTCCTGACTTTC.